This entry concerns a single T cell receptor beta chain. Here immunoSEQ multiplex PCR was the method, and the copy in TCRdb shows in-frame clones only, minus some. The data show about 50,000 clones, about 96% seen once. This sample was included in a study of technical replicates of blood from four donors. Germline CDR1 MGHDK, CDR2 SYGVNS. V lost 8 bases and J lost 6; bases outside the gene matches: 2. CDR3 size: 14 residues. The sequence came from a human donor in good health. The chain employs TRBV25-1 and TRBJ2-2; 14 bases are a match to TRBD2. The specimen was T cells isolated from PBMCs. DNA of the CDR3: TGTGCCAGCGGACTAGCGGGAGGCGCCGGGGAGCTGTTTTTT. This codes for CASGLAGGAGELFF.